This T cell receptor (beta chain) was sequenced for a study of blood T cells in healthy people across ages. Study-wide points: Diversity figures derived from one million T cells were judged to underestimate the true value. Older age coincided with a roughly linear decline in TCR beta diversity per million T cells. The lack of PBMC sorting stopped any conclusive naive versus antigen-experienced comparison.

Germline lookup yields CDR1 MNHEY and CDR2 SMNVEV (reference sequence). This CDR3 has 15 amino acids. The V end lost 2 bases, the J end lost 0 bases, and 11 bases lay between the germline ends. The second PCR ran roughly 7 to 11 cycles with a sample-barcoded 5' primer and J-beta primers. Individual samples furnished no less than 2.5 million CDR3-containing paired-end reads apiece. TCRdb re-called the 5' RACE reads with MiXCR, one entry per CDR3 protein. The repertoire includes fewer than 950,000 distinct CDR3 sequences, 50% to 65% of them detected once, and approximately 40% sits in the top ten. In regard to this clonotype: Its antigen is still unknown.

The TCR was taken from a man of 80 years or more in good health. This rearrangement joins TRBV27 to TRBJ2-7; D is perhaps TRBD1 (5 bases). The source material was blood. The CDR3 DNA is TGTGCCAGCAGTTTAATTCCAGGGAACTCCTACGAGCAGTACTTC. Its translation is CASSLIPGNSYEQYF.